Presented here are 26 T cell receptor beta chains from one specimen sequenced in a study of blood T cell repertoires in COVID-19. The repertoire was sequenced with immunoSEQ multiplex PCR; TCRdb's copy has only in-frame clones and lacks some. The repertoire holds 200,000 or so clones, with around 82% as singletons. The sample taken for sequencing was peripheral blood. The receptors were sampled from a woman aged 25 to 39 who had recovered from COVID-19.

This sequence joins TRBV21-1 and TRBJ1-1; the DNA was not used to check the table's D call, TRBD1. TRBV21-1 is a recognized pseudogene. This CDR3 spans 18 amino acids. CDR3 sequence reads: CASSKVIVRDRENTEAFF. In nucleotides, the CDR3 is TGTGCCAGCAGCAAAGTGATAGTTAGGGACAGGGAAAACACTGAAGCTTTCTTT.

The chain has TRBV29-1 and TRBJ2-7, with 9 bases fitting TRBD1. The junction had 5 bases not matched to a gene; V was cut back by 7 bases and J by 4 bases. Per germline, CDR1 SQVTM and CDR2 ANQGSEA. The CDR3 length is 12 residues. CDR3 sequence: CSAGTGLYEQYF. Written as DNA, the CDR3 is TGCAGCGCCGGGACAGGGCTGTACGAGCAGTACTTC.

The V gene is TRBV10-1, the J gene TRBJ2-2; TRBD1 matches at 10 bases. The junction had 10 bases not matched to a gene; V was cut back by 2 bases and J by 4 bases. The germline V gene encodes CDR1 WNHNN and CDR2 SYGVQD (reference sequence). CDR3 size: 18 residues. The CDR3 reads CASSEGLGQGDRTGELFF. CDR3 DNA: TGCGCCAGCAGTGAGGGGTTAGGACAGGGGGACCGCACCGGGGAGCTGTTTTTT.

This clone was observed a handful of times. This specimen includes other DNA sequences encoding the same CDR3. The chain links TRBV11-3 to TRBJ2-1; 9 bases line up with TRBD2. The CDR3 consists of 16 residues. The V segment lost 5 bases and the J segment 2 bases; nucleotides outside the gene matches: 7. CDR1 and CDR2 from the germline V gene are SGHNT and YENEEA. The DNA of the CDR3 is TGTGCCAGCAGCCTGGGGGGCGGGAGGGCCTACAATGAGCAGTTCTTC. This sequence encodes CASSLGGGRAYNEQFF.

This clone occurred a few times. The chain recombines TRBV5-8 with TRBJ2-5; TRBD2 might be the D (5 bases). Germline CDR1 SGHTS, CDR2 YDEGEE. Trimming stripped 4 bases from V and 4 bases from J, with 14 bases between. CDR3 length: 14 residues. This chain's CDR3 is CASSPRTGGETQYF. CDR3 in DNA: TGTGCCAGCAGCCCCCGGACCGGAGGAGAGACCCAGTACTTC.

The V gene is TRBV6-5, the J gene TRBJ1-4, with 7 bases fitting TRBD1. The CDR3 spans 14 residues. J gave up 4 bases and V 3 bases, and 2 bases lay outside the gene matches. Germline assignment: CDR1 MNHEY and CDR2 SVGAGI. The CDR3 region is CASSYQGDNEKLFF. CDR3 nucleotides: TGTGCCAGCAGTTATCAGGGGGATAATGAAAAACTGTTTTTT.

The chain uses TRBV15 and TRBJ1-2, with D unresolved. Trimming shortened V by 0 bases and J by 3 bases, and 11 bases separated the two germline ends. Germline V gene lookup returns CDR1 LNHNV and CDR2 YYDKDF (reference sequence). This CDR3 contains 15 residues. CDR3 sequence: CATSRDRTDYYGYTF. The DNA for the CDR3 is TGTGCCACCAGCAGAGATCGGACGGACTACTATGGCTACACCTTC.

The rearrangement uses TRBV13 and TRBJ2-5; 9 bases fit TRBD2. The CDR3 sequence is 15 residues long. V trimming: 2 bases; J trimming: 6 bases; junction bases outside the gene matches: 7. Germline assignment: CDR1 PRHDT and CDR2 FYEKMQ (reference sequence). The DNA for the CDR3 is TGTGCCAGCAGCTTACCTAGCGGGAAATCGAAGACCCAGTACTTC. Translating it yields CASSLPSGKSKTQYF.

A few counts support this clone. The V gene is TRBV3-1 (or the pseudogene TRBV3-2), the J gene TRBJ2-5; 11 bases are shared with TRBD2. This CDR3 has 17 amino acids. Per the germline V gene, CDR1 is LGHDT and CDR2 is YNNKEL (reference sequence). The J segment lost 1 base and the V segment lost 3 bases, leaving 7 bases of the junction unmatched. The CDR3 DNA sequence: TGTGCCAGCAGCCAGCCGACCGGGACTAGCGGCCAAGAGACCCAGTACTTC. Protein sequence: CASSQPTGTSGQETQYF.

This clone was seen more than once but under ten times. The chain couples TRBV18 to TRBJ1-2; 7 bases agree with TRBD1. CDR1 is KGHSH, CDR2 LQKENI, per germline. This CDR3 contains 16 residues. The junction had 8 bases not matched to a gene; V was cut back by 0 bases and J by 4 bases. The CDR3 DNA sequence: TGTGCCAGCTCACCACCCGAGGGGGCAATCAGCTATGGCTACACCTTC. Its protein product is CASSPPEGAISYGYTF.

This clone has a single count. The rearrangement joins TRBV3-1 (or the pseudogene TRBV3-2) to TRBJ2-6, with 9 bases that match TRBD1. Germline CDR1 and CDR2: LGHDT and YNNKEL (reference sequence). With V trimmed by 8 bases and J by 0 bases, 20 bases remained unmatched. CDR3 length: 21 amino acids. CDR3 sequence reads: CASPPKKNSDRGLSGANVLTF. The CDR3 bases are TGTGCCAGCCCCCCCAAAAAAAATTCGGACAGGGGCCTCTCTGGGGCCAACGTCCTGACTTTC.

The chain combines TRBV28 with TRBJ2-7, with D perhaps matching TRBD1 (6 bases). V dropped 6 bases and J dropped 0 bases, with 12 bases sitting between them. CDR1 is MDHEN and CDR2 is SYDVKM in the germline V gene. This CDR3 contains 14 residues. The CDR3 sequence is CASSRTGISYEQYF. As DNA, the CDR3 is TGTGCCAGCAGCCGCACAGGGATCTCCTACGAGCAGTACTTC.

The V gene is TRBV30, the J gene TRBJ1-3; no definite D call. The CDR3 is 13 amino acids. Trimming left V 7 bases short and J 4 bases short, with 14 bases between. Germline V gene lookup returns CDR1 GTSNPN and CDR2 SVGIG (reference sequence). CDR3: CASEEGAGNTIYF. DNA of the CDR3: TGTGCCTCTGAGGAGGGTGCAGGAAACACCATATATTTT.

This clone was counted ten times or more. The chain links TRBV28 to TRBJ1-5; perhaps TRBD1 as D (6 bases). The CDR3 length is 13 residues. From germline, CDR1 is MDHEN and CDR2 SYDVKM. V was clipped by 7 bases and J by 4 bases, with 11 bases between them. The CDR3 bases are TGTGCCAGCAAACAGGGTACTAATCAGCCCCAGCATTTT. This translates into CASKQGTNQPQHF.

This clone appeared once. The V call is TRBV2, the J call TRBJ2-1, with 11 bases that match TRBD2. The CDR3 is 14 amino acids. V shed 6 bases and J 6 bases; nucleotides not matched to a gene: 4. Germline V gene sequence: CDR1 SNHLY, CDR2 FYNNEI. This CDR3 is CASRGTSGSNEQFF. The DNA for the CDR3 is TGTGCCAGCAGGGGGACTAGCGGCAGCAATGAGCAGTTCTTC.

The CDR3 reads CASSVFSAGERRYTF. CDR3 coding DNA: TGTGCCAGCAGTGTCTTCTCAGCAGGGGAGAGGCGCTACACCTTC. The genes are TRBV27 and TRBJ1-2; maybe TRBD1 (6 bases). The V and J ends lost 5 bases and 9 bases respectively, with 22 bases between them. The CDR3 runs to 15 residues. The germline V gene has CDR1 MNHEY and CDR2 SMNVEV (reference sequence).

This chain joins TRBV10-3 and TRBJ2-1, with a weak D call TRBD1 (6 bases). Trimming removed 4 bases at V and 5 bases at J, with 9 bases between. CDR3 size: 13 residues. The V gene's germline CDR1 is ENHRY and CDR2 SYGVKD. The CDR3 DNA sequence: TGTGCCATCAGTGGGACAGCGAACAATGAGCAGTTCTTC. It codes for CAISGTANNEQFF.

The J gene is TRBJ2-1, the V gene TRBV4-2; 12 bases line up with TRBD2. The junction had 2 bases not matched to a gene; V was cut back by 4 bases and J by 4 bases. This CDR3 is 15 amino acids long. Germline V gene data show CDR1 as LGHNA and CDR2 as YNFKEQ. CDR3 loop: CASSRGLAGYNEQFF. Written as DNA, the CDR3 is TGTGCCAGCAGCCGGGGACTAGCGGGTTACAATGAGCAGTTCTTC.

The chain joins TRBV9 to TRBJ1-2; no clear D gene. V was pared by 6 bases and J by 7 bases, with 10 bases between. This CDR3 spans 11 amino acids. Germline V lookup: CDR1 SGDLS, CDR2 YYNGEE. DNA of the CDR3: TGTGCCAGCACGGGTTCCACTGGCTACACCTTC. Its translation is CASTGSTGYTF. Full variable domain (outside the CDR3, taken from reference TRBV9 and TRBJ1-2): DSGVTQTPKHLITATGQRVTLRCSPRSGDLSVYWYQQSLDQGLQFLIQYYNGEERAKGNILERFSAQQFPDLHSELNLSSLELGDSALYFCASTGSTGYTFGSGTRLTVV.

J is TRBJ1-5 and V is TRBV28; no definite D call. Germline V gene lookup returns CDR1 MDHEN and CDR2 SYDVKM. The CDR3 consists of 16 residues. Trimming cost V 2 bases and J 0 bases, with 11 bases left between them. The CDR3 region is CASSLSPGVSNQPQHF. Written as DNA, the CDR3 is TGTGCCAGCAGTTTAAGCCCCGGGGTTAGCAATCAGCCCCAGCATTTT. Complete variable domain (other parts from reference TRBV28 and TRBJ1-5): DVKVTQSSRYLVKRTGEKVFLECVQDMDHENMFWYRQDPGLGLRLIYFSYDVKMKEKGDIPEGYSVSREKKERFSLILESASTNQTSMYLCASSLSPGVSNQPQHFGDGTRLSIL.

V is TRBV19 and J is TRBJ1-5, with D unresolved. The germline V gene encodes CDR1 LNHDA and CDR2 SQIVND (reference sequence). The CDR3 is 14 amino acids. The V and J ends lost 2 bases and 3 bases respectively, with 8 bases between them. The DNA for the CDR3 is TGTGCCAGTAGTATATCAGGATTCAATCAGCCCCAGCATTTT. It is translated as CASSISGFNQPQHF.

The V gene is TRBV24-1, the J gene TRBJ2-3; maybe TRBD2 (5 bases). The CDR3 contains 16 residues. Germline V CDR1 and CDR2: KGHDR, SFDVKD. V was pared by 4 bases and J by 1 base, with 14 bases between. This CDR3 is CATSDQDLSGTDTQYF. DNA of the CDR3: TGTGCCACCAGTGACCAGGACTTATCGGGCACAGATACGCAGTATTTT.

The V and J genes are TRBV7-3 and TRBJ1-6; 7 positions match TRBD1. The CDR3 sequence is 18 residues long. CDR1 is SGHTA, CDR2 FQGTGA, per germline. Trimming took 3 bases from V and 10 from J; bases not matched to a gene: 18. In nucleotides, the CDR3 is TGTGCCAGCAGCTTTCCTTTTTTTCGCCAGGGGGGAGGATCACCCCTCCACTTT. It is translated as CASSFPFFRQGGGSPLHF.

A single count supports this clone. V and J are TRBV9 and TRBJ2-3; 8 nucleotides match TRBD1. Losses at the gene ends were 0 bases for V and 6 bases for J; bases not matched to a gene: 9. The V gene's germline CDR1 is SGDLS and CDR2 YYNGEE. The CDR3 is 16 residues long. The chain's CDR3 is CASSVATGGSMDTQYF. Written as DNA, the CDR3 is TGTGCCAGCAGCGTAGCAACAGGGGGATCTATGGATACGCAGTATTTT.

The chain has TRBV3-1 (or the pseudogene TRBV3-2) and TRBJ2-2; the match to TRBD2 covers 8 bases. CDR3 length: 17 residues. V dropped 0 bases and J dropped 4; count of bases not matched to a gene: 7. The germline CDR1 and CDR2 sequences are LGHDT and YNNKEL (reference sequence). The CDR3 region has the DNA TGTGCCAGCAGCCAAGAGCAGGGGCTAGCGGGCACCGGGGAGCTGTTTTTT. Translation gives CASSQEQGLAGTGELFF.

The rearrangement joins TRBV5-8 to TRBJ2-2, with no clear D. This CDR3 spans 10 amino acids. Deletions cut 6 bases from V and 7 bases from J, with 4 bases between. From germline, CDR1 is SGHTS and CDR2 YDEGEE. CDR3 residues: CASNNGELFF. CDR3 bases: TGTGCCAGCAATAACGGGGAGCTGTTTTTT.